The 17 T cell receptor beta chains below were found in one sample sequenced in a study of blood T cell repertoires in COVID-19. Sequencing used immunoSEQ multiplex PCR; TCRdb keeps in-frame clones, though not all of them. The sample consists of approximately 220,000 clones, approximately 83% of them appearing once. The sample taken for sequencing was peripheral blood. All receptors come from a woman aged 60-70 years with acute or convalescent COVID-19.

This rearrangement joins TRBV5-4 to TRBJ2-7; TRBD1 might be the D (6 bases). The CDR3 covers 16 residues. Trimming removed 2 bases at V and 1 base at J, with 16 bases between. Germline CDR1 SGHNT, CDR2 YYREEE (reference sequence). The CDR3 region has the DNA TGTGCCAGCAGCTTTGGGTCCGGGACACGTTCCTACGAGCAGTACTTC. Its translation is CASSFGSGTRSYEQYF.

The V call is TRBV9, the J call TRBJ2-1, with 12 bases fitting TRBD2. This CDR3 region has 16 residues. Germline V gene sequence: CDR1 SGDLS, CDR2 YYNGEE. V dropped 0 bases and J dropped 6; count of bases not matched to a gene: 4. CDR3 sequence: CASSVGTSGGFNEQFF. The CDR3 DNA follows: TGTGCCAGCAGCGTAGGCACTAGCGGGGGGTTCAATGAGCAGTTCTTC.

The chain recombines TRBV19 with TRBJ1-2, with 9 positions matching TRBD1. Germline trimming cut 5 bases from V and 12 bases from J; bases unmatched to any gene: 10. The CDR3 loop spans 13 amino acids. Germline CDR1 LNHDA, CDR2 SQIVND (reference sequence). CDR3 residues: CASSEKGQGLHTF. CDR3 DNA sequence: TGTGCCAGTAGTGAAAAGGGACAGGGCTTACACACCTTC.

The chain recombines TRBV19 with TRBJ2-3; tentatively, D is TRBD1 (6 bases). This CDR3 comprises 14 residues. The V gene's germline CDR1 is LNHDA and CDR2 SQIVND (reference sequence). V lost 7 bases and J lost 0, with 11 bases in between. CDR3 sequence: CASKVGASTDTQYF. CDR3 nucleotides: TGTGCCAGTAAAGTGGGGGCTAGCACAGATACGCAGTATTTT. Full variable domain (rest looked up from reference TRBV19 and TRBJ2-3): DGGITQSPKYLFRKEGQNVTLSCEQNLNHDAMYWYRQDPGQGLRLIYYSQIVNDFQKGDIAEGYSVSREKKESFPLTVTSAQKNPTAFYLCASKVGASTDTQYFGPGTRLTVL.

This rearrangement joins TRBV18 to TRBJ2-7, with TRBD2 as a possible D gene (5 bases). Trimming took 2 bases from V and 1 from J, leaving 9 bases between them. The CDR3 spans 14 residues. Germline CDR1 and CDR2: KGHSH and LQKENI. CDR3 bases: TGTGCCAGCTCACCAGCTCCGGGATCCTACGAGCAGTACTTC. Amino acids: CASSPAPGSYEQYF.

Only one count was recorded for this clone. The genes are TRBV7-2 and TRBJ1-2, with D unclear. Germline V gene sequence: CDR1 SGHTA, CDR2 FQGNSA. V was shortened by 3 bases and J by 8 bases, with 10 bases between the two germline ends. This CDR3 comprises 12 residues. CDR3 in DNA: TGTGCCAGCAGCTTGTCTACCGTGGGCTACACCTTC. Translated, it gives CASSLSTVGYTF.

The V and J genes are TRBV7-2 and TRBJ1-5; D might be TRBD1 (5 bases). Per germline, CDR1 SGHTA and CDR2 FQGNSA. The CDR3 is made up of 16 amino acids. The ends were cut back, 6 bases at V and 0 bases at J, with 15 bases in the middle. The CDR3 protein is CASSPGGGGSNQPQHF. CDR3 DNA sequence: TGTGCCAGCAGTCCCGGGGGAGGAGGTAGCAATCAGCCCCAGCATTTT.

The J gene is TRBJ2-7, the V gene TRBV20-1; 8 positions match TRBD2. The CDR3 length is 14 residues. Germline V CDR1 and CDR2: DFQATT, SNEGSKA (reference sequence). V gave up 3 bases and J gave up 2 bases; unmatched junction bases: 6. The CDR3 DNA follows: TGCAGTGCTAGTCGGGGGGGGATTCCCTACGAGCAGTACTTC. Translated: CSASRGGIPYEQYF.

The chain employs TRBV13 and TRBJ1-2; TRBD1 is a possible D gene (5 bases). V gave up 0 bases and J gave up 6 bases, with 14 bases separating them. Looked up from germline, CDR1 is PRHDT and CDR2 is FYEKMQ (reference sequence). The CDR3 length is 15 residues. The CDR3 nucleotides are TGTGCCAGCAGCTTAGGATCGGGGGATCCGAATGGCTACACCTTC. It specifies CASSLGSGDPNGYTF.

The CDR3 DNA sequence: TGTGCCAGCAGACCGCTCGGGGGGACTGAAGCTTTCTTT. Translated: CASRPLGGTEAFF. The V call is TRBV12-3 or TRBV12-4, the J call TRBJ1-1, with D maybe TRBD1 (5 bases). V gave up 6 bases and J gave up 5 bases, with 13 bases separating them. The length of the CDR3 is 13 residues.

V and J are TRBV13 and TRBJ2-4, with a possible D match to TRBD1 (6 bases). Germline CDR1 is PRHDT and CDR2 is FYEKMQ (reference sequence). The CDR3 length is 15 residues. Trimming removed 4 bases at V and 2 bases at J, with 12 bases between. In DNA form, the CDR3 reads TGTGCCAGCAGCTGGTCGGGGACACCCAAAAACATTCAGTACTTC. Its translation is CASSWSGTPKNIQYF.

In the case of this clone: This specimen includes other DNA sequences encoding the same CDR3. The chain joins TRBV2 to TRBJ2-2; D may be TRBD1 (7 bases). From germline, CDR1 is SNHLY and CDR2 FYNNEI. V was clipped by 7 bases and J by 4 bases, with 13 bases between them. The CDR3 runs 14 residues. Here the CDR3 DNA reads TGTGCCAGCAACGGGCAGGGGGGCACCGGGGAGCTGTTTTTT. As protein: CASNGQGGTGELFF. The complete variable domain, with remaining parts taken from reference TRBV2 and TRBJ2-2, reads EPEVTQTPSHQVTQMGQEVILRCVPISNHLYFYWYRQILGQKVEFLVSFYNNEISEKSEIFDDQFSVERPDGSNFTLKIRSTKLEDSAMYFCASNGQGGTGELFFGEGSRLTVL.

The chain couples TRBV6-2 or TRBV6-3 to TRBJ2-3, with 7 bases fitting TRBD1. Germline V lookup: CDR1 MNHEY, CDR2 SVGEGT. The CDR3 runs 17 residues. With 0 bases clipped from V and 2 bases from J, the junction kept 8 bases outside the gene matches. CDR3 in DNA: TGTGCCAGCAGTTACTCCCGAGACAGGGCATACACAGATACGCAGTATTTT. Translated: CASSYSRDRAYTDTQYF.

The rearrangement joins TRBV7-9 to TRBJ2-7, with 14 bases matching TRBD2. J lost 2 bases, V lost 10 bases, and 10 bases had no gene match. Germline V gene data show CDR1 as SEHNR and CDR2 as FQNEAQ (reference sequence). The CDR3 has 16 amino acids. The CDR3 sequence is CAIDGLAGGQAYEQYF. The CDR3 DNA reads TGTGCCATTGACGGACTAGCGGGGGGCCAAGCCTACGAGCAGTACTTC.

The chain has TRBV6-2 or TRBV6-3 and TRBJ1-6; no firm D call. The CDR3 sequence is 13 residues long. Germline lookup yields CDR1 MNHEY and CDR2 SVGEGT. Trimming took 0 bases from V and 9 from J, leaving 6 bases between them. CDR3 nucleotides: TGTGCCAGCAGTTACTCTCGGGGTTCACCCCTCCACTTT. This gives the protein CASSYSRGSPLHF.

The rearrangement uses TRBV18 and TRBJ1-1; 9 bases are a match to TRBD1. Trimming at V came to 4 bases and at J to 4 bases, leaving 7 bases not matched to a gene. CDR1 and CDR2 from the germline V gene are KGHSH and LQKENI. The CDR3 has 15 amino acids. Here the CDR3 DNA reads TGTGCCAGCTCACGGGACAGGGAAAGGCGCACTGAAGCTTTCTTT. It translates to CASSRDRERRTEAFF. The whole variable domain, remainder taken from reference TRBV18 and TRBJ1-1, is NAGVMQNPRHLVRRRGQEARLRCSPMKGHSHVYWYRQLPEEGLKFMVYLQKENIIDESGMPKERFSAEFPKEGPSILRIQQVVRGDSAAYFCASSRDRERRTEAFFGQGTRLTVV.

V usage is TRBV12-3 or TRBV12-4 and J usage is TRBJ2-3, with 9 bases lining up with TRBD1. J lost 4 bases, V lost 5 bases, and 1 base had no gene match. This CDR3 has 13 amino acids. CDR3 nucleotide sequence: TGTGCCAGCAGTACAGGGGGCGCAGATACGCAGTATTTT. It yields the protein CASSTGGADTQYF.